The rows below give T cell receptor beta chains drawn from one sample of a study of cytomegalovirus exposure and HLA in healthy donors. Data came from immunoSEQ multiplex PCR; TCRdb stores just in-frame clones and leaves some out. The sample lists about 150,000 clones; around 79% were seen once. Sequenced input: PBMCs. These receptors came from a man aged 25-40 years in good health and CMV-seropositive. CDR3s include the opening cysteine and the closing phenylalanine or tryptophan. A D gene is named only where the DNA matches it firmly. The size field is filled for only some rows; it gives once, few, many or a size class.

V gene: TRBV5-1
clone size: -
J gene: TRBJ1-1
D gene: -
CDR3 DNA: TGCGCCAGCACCCCCTCAGCGGCCGCCGGGCAGGCTTTCTTT
CDR3 protein: CASTPSAAAGQAFF

V gene: TRBV7-2
clone size: -
J gene: TRBJ2-3
D gene: -
CDR3 DNA: TGTGCCAGCAGCTCTAGCACAGATACGCAGTATTTT
CDR3 protein: CASSSSTDTQYF

V gene: TRBV25-1
clone size: -
J gene: TRBJ1-4
D gene: TRBD1
CDR3 DNA: TGTGCCAGCAGTGAATGGACAGGGGCCAATGAAAAACTGTTTTTT
CDR3 protein: CASSEWTGANEKLFF

V gene: TRBV6-5
clone size: -
J gene: TRBJ1-5
D gene: -
CDR3 DNA: TGTGCCAGCAGTTCCCGGGCGGGGGTACAGCCCCAGCATTTT
CDR3 protein: CASSSRAGVQPQHF

V gene: TRBV5-8
clone size: -
J gene: TRBJ2-1
D gene: TRBD2
CDR3 DNA: TGTGCCAGCGTCTTCTCGGGGGGGACTGGGGAGCAGTTCTTC
CDR3 protein: CASVFSGGTGEQFF

V gene: TRBV11-1
clone size: -
J gene: TRBJ2-3
D gene: -
CDR3 DNA: TGTGCCAGCAGCCCAGGCAGGGATACGCAGTATTTT
CDR3 protein: CASSPGRDTQYF

V gene: TRBV10-1
clone size: -
J gene: TRBJ1-2
D gene: -
CDR3 DNA: TGCGCCAGCAGTGAGTCGAGACAGAGCTATGGCTACACCTTC
CDR3 protein: CASSESRQSYGYTF

V gene: TRBV19
clone size: -
J gene: TRBJ2-1
D gene: TRBD2
CDR3 DNA: TGTGCCAGCAATTACGGGACTAGCGCGAGCTCCTACAATGAGCAGTTCTTC
CDR3 protein: CASNYGTSASSYNEQFF

V gene: TRBV2
clone size: -
J gene: TRBJ2-3
D gene: TRBD1
CDR3 DNA: TGTGCCAGCTACTTCGGGGACAGAGACACAGATACGCAGTATTTT
CDR3 protein: CASYFGDRDTDTQYF

V gene: TRBV6-5
clone size: -
J gene: TRBJ1-2
D gene: -
CDR3 DNA: TGTGCCAGCAGCCTCCGGTGGGGGCAACCATATGGCTACACCTTC
CDR3 protein: CASSLRWGQPYGYTF

V gene: TRBV7-9
clone size: few
J gene: TRBJ2-7
D gene: -
CDR3 DNA: TGTGCCAGCAGCACGCCGGGAAATGGAATCTACGAGCAGTACTTC
CDR3 protein: CASSTPGNGIYEQYF

V gene: TRBV12-5
clone size: -
J gene: TRBJ2-2
D gene: TRBD1
CDR3 DNA: TGTGCTAGTGGTACAGGGGTTAACACCGGGGAGCTGTTTTTT
CDR3 protein: CASGTGVNTGELFF

V gene: TRBV9
clone size: -
J gene: TRBJ2-7
D gene: -
CDR3 DNA: TGTGCCAGCAGCGTAGCCGGCCCCGGACAGTCCTACGAGCAGTACTTC
CDR3 protein: CASSVAGPGQSYEQYF

V gene: TRBV2
clone size: -
J gene: TRBJ1-5
D gene: TRBD1
CDR3 DNA: TGTGCCAGTGGACAGGGGCATAGCAATCAGCCCCAGCATTTT
CDR3 protein: CASGQGHSNQPQHF

V gene: TRBV18
clone size: -
J gene: TRBJ2-5
D gene: -
CDR3 DNA: TGTGCCAGCTCACCAATAGGGGGACGGGAAGAGACCCAGTACTTC
CDR3 protein: CASSPIGGREETQYF

V gene: TRBV23-1
clone size: -
J gene: TRBJ1-5
D gene: TRBD1
CDR3 DNA: TGCGCCAGCAGTCAATCGGTTGACAGGGTATGGAGGGCTAGCAATCAGCCCCAGCATTTT
CDR3 protein: CASSQSVDRVWRASNQPQHF

V gene: TRBV19
clone size: few
J gene: TRBJ2-7
D gene: -
CDR3 DNA: TGTGCCAGTAGTACCGGGGGCGAGCAGTACTTC
CDR3 protein: CASSTGGEQYF

V gene: TRBV9
clone size: once
J gene: TRBJ2-4
D gene: TRBD1
CDR3 DNA: TGTGCCAGCAGCGTCGCGGGACAGGGGGGAAACATTCAGTACTTC
CDR3 protein: CASSVAGQGGNIQYF

V gene: TRBV15
clone size: -
J gene: TRBJ2-2
D gene: -
CDR3 DNA: TGTGCCACCAGCAGAGATCTGTCGGTCACCGGGGAGCTGTTTTTT
CDR3 protein: CATSRDLSVTGELFF

V gene: TRBV18
clone size: -
J gene: TRBJ1-3
D gene: TRBD1
CDR3 DNA: TGTGCCAGCTCACCAATGGACAGGGGGTCTGGAAACACCATATATTTT
CDR3 protein: CASSPMDRGSGNTIYF

V gene: TRBV7-2
clone size: -
J gene: TRBJ1-4
D gene: -
CDR3 DNA: TGTGCCAGCAGCTTACGAGGGAAACTGTTTTTT
CDR3 protein: CASSLRGKLFF

V gene: TRBV30
clone size: -
J gene: TRBJ1-2
D gene: -
CDR3 DNA: TGTGCCTGGAGCCTCGGGGGGGGCTACACCTTC
CDR3 protein: CAWSLGGGYTF

V gene: TRBV7-9
clone size: -
J gene: TRBJ1-4
D gene: -
CDR3 DNA: TGTGCCAGCAGCGAAGGCCTACGCGGTGAAAAACTGTTTTTT
CDR3 protein: CASSEGLRGEKLFF

V gene: TRBV25-1
clone size: -
J gene: TRBJ1-3
D gene: -
CDR3 DNA: TGTGCCAGCAGTGACCCCACCGGGACTGGAAACACCATATATTTT
CDR3 protein: CASSDPTGTGNTIYF

V gene: TRBV23-1
clone size: -
J gene: TRBJ1-5
D gene: -
CDR3 DNA: TGCGCCAGCAGTCTAAACAGGGATCCCCCGGGCAATCAGCCCCAGCATTTT
CDR3 protein: CASSLNRDPPGNQPQHF

V gene: TRBV10-3
clone size: once
J gene: TRBJ2-3
D gene: TRBD1
CDR3 DNA: TGTGCCATCACTTCAGGACAGGGGGCCGGAGATACGCAGTATTTT
CDR3 protein: CAITSGQGAGDTQYF

V gene: TRBV27
clone size: -
J gene: TRBJ2-3
D gene: -
CDR3 DNA: TGTGCCAGCAGTCAGACAGATACGCAGTATTTT
CDR3 protein: CASSQTDTQYF

V gene: TRBV28
clone size: -
J gene: TRBJ2-4
D gene: -
CDR3 DNA: TGTGCCAGCAGTTTAGGACAGCTAAACATTCAGTACTTC
CDR3 protein: CASSLGQLNIQYF

V gene: TRBV2
clone size: -
J gene: TRBJ2-5
D gene: TRBD1
CDR3 DNA: TGTGCCAGCAGTCCTCTGACAGGGGCGGGAGAGACCCAGTACTTC
CDR3 protein: CASSPLTGAGETQYF

V gene: TRBV6-5
clone size: -
J gene: TRBJ2-2
D gene: TRBD1
CDR3 DNA: TGTGCCAGCAGTTACTCGGACAGGGGAACCGGGGAGCTGTTTTTT
CDR3 protein: CASSYSDRGTGELFF

V gene: TRBV9
clone size: -
J gene: TRBJ2-1
D gene: TRBD2
CDR3 DNA: TGTGCCAGCAGCGTAGCGGGAGGGCCTGGTGAGCAGTTCTTC
CDR3 protein: CASSVAGGPGEQFF

V gene: TRBV6-8
clone size: few
J gene: TRBJ2-1
D gene: TRBD1
CDR3 DNA: TGTGCCAGCAGTCGGCGGGACAGGACGGACGAGCAGTTCTTC
CDR3 protein: CASSRRDRTDEQFF

V gene: TRBV5-1
clone size: few
J gene: TRBJ2-5
D gene: -
CDR3 DNA: TGCGCCAGCAGCCAACAGGGTGAAGAGACCCAGTACTTC
CDR3 protein: CASSQQGEETQYF

V gene: TRBV30
clone size: -
J gene: TRBJ2-7
D gene: -
CDR3 DNA: TGTGCCTGGGGGGAGAATTACGAGCAGTACTTC
CDR3 protein: CAWGENYEQYF

V gene: TRBV2
clone size: -
J gene: TRBJ2-5
D gene: -
CDR3 DNA: TGTGCCAGCATCCCACAGGGAGAGACCCAGTACTTC
CDR3 protein: CASIPQGETQYF

V gene: TRBV5-4
clone size: few
J gene: TRBJ2-3
D gene: TRBD2
CDR3 DNA: TGTGCCAGCAGAAGGTCAGCGGGAGACACAGATACGCAGTATTTT
CDR3 protein: CASRRSAGDTDTQYF

V gene: TRBV27
clone size: -
J gene: TRBJ2-1
D gene: TRBD1
CDR3 DNA: TGTGCCAGCAGTACAGACAGGGGCCATTACAGCAATGAGCAGTTCTTC
CDR3 protein: CASSTDRGHYSNEQFF

V gene: TRBV15
clone size: -
J gene: TRBJ2-7
D gene: TRBD2
CDR3 DNA: TGTGCCACCAGCAGAGGACTCGGGGGGTCCGAGCAGTACTTC
CDR3 protein: CATSRGLGGSEQYF

V gene: TRBV7-3
clone size: -
J gene: TRBJ1-6
D gene: TRBD1
CDR3 DNA: TGTGCCAGCAGCTCACAGGGGTATAATTCACCCCTCCACTTT
CDR3 protein: CASSSQGYNSPLHF